This T cell receptor beta chain was identified in a study of T cell responses to AZD1222 COVID-19 vaccine. Findings and caveats of the study: No day 14 peak samples; only post-peak repertoires were characterized.

Repertoires were generated with immunoSEQ multiplex PCR, while TCRdb's copy carries only in-frame clones and drops some. The data hold some 150,000 clones, with more than 70% observed a single time. Worth noting for this clone: As yet, its antigen is unknown.

CDR3 length: 15 residues. V shed 3 bases and J 2 bases; nucleotides not matched to a gene: 6. Germline CDR1 reads LNHDA; CDR2 reads SQIVND (reference sequence). This clonotype was obtained from an adult in good health. The sequences come from peripheral blood, collected on day 0 of AZD1222 vaccination. The chain uses TRBV19 and TRBJ2-7, with TRBD1 matching 8 bases. In DNA form, the CDR3 reads TGTGCCAGTAGTATCCTCGGGACAGGAGCCTACGAGCAGTACTTC. Its protein is CASSILGTGAYEQYF. Full variable domain (remainder filled in from reference TRBV19 and TRBJ2-7): DGGITQSPKYLFRKEGQNVTLSCEQNLNHDAMYWYRQDPGQGLRLIYYSQIVNDFQKGDIAEGYSVSREKKESFPLTVTSAQKNPTAFYLCASSILGTGAYEQYFGPGTRLTVT.